What follows are 29 T cell receptor beta chains derived from one specimen sequenced in a study of control samples from healthy donors and cancer patients. Sequencing used immunoSEQ multiplex PCR; TCRdb keeps in-frame clones, though not all of them. The sample has approximately 90,000 clones, 70% to 90% seen once. Sequencing was performed on blood. The receptors come from a man aged 30-40 years in good health.

Comment on this clone: The CDR3 ends on some other residue instead of the conserved phenylalanine or tryptophan, so this is likely a read error. The chain recombines TRBV19 with TRBJ1-2; a possible D gene is TRBD1 (5 bases). Trimming cost V 6 bases and J 3 bases, with 8 bases left between them. CDR3 length: 12 residues. Germline V gene sequence: CDR1 LNHDA, CDR2 SQIVND (reference sequence). This CDR3 reads CASSRGDYGYTL. CDR3 bases: TGTGCCAGTAGCCGGGGCGACTATGGCTACACCCTC.

The V call is TRBV6-4, the J call TRBJ2-3; D is perhaps TRBD1 or TRBD2 (5 bases each). Germline CDR1 MRHNA, CDR2 SNTAGT. This CDR3 spans 15 amino acids. Trimming removed 5 bases from V and 3 bases from J, with 15 bases in between. CDR3 region: CASSPGTADTDTQYF. DNA for the CDR3: TGTGCCAGCAGTCCCGGGACGGCCGATACAGATACGCAGTATTTT.

The chain recombines TRBV6-5 with TRBJ1-2; no reliable D call. Germline V lookup: CDR1 MNHEY, CDR2 SVGAGI. The CDR3 loop spans 13 amino acids. With 5 bases removed from V and 4 bases from J, the gap between germline ends came to 11 bases. This CDR3 reads CASSPQWGYGYTF. CDR3 in DNA: TGTGCCAGCAGTCCGCAGTGGGGCTATGGCTACACCTTC.

This chain joins TRBV12-5 and TRBJ1-6; D is unresolved. This CDR3 contains 17 residues. Germline CDR1 LGHNT, CDR2 FRNRAP. Trimming took off 0 bases at V and 7 bases at J, with 16 bases between the two ends. The chain's CDR3 is CASGLVWLHNGNSPLHF. CDR3 nucleotides: TGTGCTAGTGGTTTGGTTTGGCTCCATAACGGGAATTCACCCCTCCACTTT.

The chain joins TRBV10-2 to TRBJ1-1, with 10 positions matching TRBD1. The CDR3 loop spans 17 amino acids. V was clipped by 0 bases and J by 0 bases; unmatched bases: 4. Looked up from germline, CDR1 is WSHSY and CDR2 is SAAADI. The CDR3 nucleotides read TGCGCCAGCAGTGAGTCGACAGGGGGCGACATGAACACTGAAGCTTTCTTT. Its protein product is CASSESTGGDMNTEAFF.

This rearrangement joins TRBV7-9 to TRBJ1-1; maybe TRBD1 (6 bases). Germline CDR1 SEHNR, CDR2 FQNEAQ (reference sequence). The CDR3 has 15 residues. V was cut by 6 bases and J by 2 bases, with 16 bases left in between. The CDR3 nucleotides read TGTGCCAGCAGTTCTTTCGGGGGCCTAAACACTGAAGCTTTCTTT. It is translated as CASSSFGGLNTEAFF.

The gene calls are TRBV28 and TRBJ2-7; the match to TRBD1 covers 12 bases. Germline V gene data show CDR1 as MDHEN and CDR2 as SYDVKM. The CDR3 runs to 16 residues. The ends lost 7 bases at V and 5 bases at J; junction bases unmatched: 12. For the CDR3, the DNA is TGTGCCAGCAACACCCCCGGGACAGGGGGCGACCACGAGCAGTACTTC. This gives the protein CASNTPGTGGDHEQYF.

V and J are TRBV7-3 and TRBJ2-5; tentative D call: TRBD1 (5 bases). Between the trimmed V and J ends, which lost 2 bases and 5 bases, there was a span of 9 bases. Per the germline V gene, CDR1 is SGHTA and CDR2 is FQGTGA. CDR3 length equals 13 residues. The CDR3 sequence is CASSLVSGETQYF. CDR3 bases: TGTGCCAGCAGCTTAGTATCAGGGGAGACCCAGTACTTC.

The chain links TRBV19 to TRBJ1-5, with D possibly TRBD1 on 5 matching bases. V was cut by 3 bases and J by 5 bases, with 11 bases left in between. CDR1 is LNHDA and CDR2 is SQIVND in the germline V gene (reference sequence). This CDR3 has 14 residues. Here the CDR3 reads CASSMGRGDQPQHF. The CDR3 nucleotides read TGTGCCAGTAGTATGGGTAGGGGTGATCAGCCCCAGCATTTT. Using reference TRBV19 and TRBJ1-5 for the parts outside the CDR3, the full variable domain is DGGITQSPKYLFRKEGQNVTLSCEQNLNHDAMYWYRQDPGQGLRLIYYSQIVNDFQKGDIAEGYSVSREKKESFPLTVTSAQKNPTAFYLCASSMGRGDQPQHFGDGTRLSIL.

This chain links TRBV18 with TRBJ1-2; 8 bases align to TRBD1. The CDR3 has 13 residues. Germline values: CDR1 KGHSH, CDR2 LQKENI. J was trimmed by 10 bases and V by 2 bases; bases with no gene match: 6. In DNA, the CDR3 is TGTGCCAGCTCACCATCGCGACAGGGGCTCTACACCTTC. As protein: CASSPSRQGLYTF.

The chain recombines TRBV5-1 with TRBJ1-2; 8 nucleotides agree with TRBD1. Unmatched junction bases numbered 7, after V lost 2 bases and J lost 7 bases. The CDR3 is 14 amino acids. Germline V gene sequence: CDR1 SGHRS, CDR2 YFSETQ. The CDR3 loop reads CASSFQQGVGGYTF. CDR3 in DNA: TGCGCCAGCAGCTTCCAACAGGGGGTCGGTGGCTACACCTTC.

A word on this clone: Different DNA sequences within this sample yield the same CDR3. The chain employs TRBV3-1 (or the pseudogene TRBV3-2) and TRBJ1-2; maybe TRBD1 (5 bases). The CDR3 covers 12 residues. Trimming left V 4 bases short and J 7 bases short, with 10 bases between. CDR1 is LGHDT and CDR2 is YNNKEL in the germline V gene (reference sequence). This chain's CDR3 is CASSRGQGGYTF. The CDR3 coding sequence is TGTGCCAGCAGCCGCGGTCAGGGTGGCTACACCTTC.

This clone was seen just once. CDR3 in amino acids: CASSAKTGSGANVLTF. The CDR3 region has the DNA TGCGCCAGCAGCGCTAAGACAGGCTCTGGGGCCAACGTCCTGACTTTC. The rearrangement uses TRBV5-1 and TRBJ2-6; possible D gene TRBD1, 6 bases. Between the trimmed V and J ends, which lost 4 bases and 0 bases, there was a span of 11 bases. Germline values: CDR1 SGHRS, CDR2 YFSETQ. This CDR3 has 16 amino acids.

V gene TRBV30 combines with J gene TRBJ1-5; maybe TRBD1 (5 bases). The germline CDR1 and CDR2 sequences are GTSNPN and SVGIG (reference sequence). V was cut by 1 base and J by 7 bases, with 11 bases left in between. The CDR3 runs to 13 residues. CDR3 sequence reads: CAWSGDADQPQHF. The DNA for the CDR3 is TGTGCCTGGAGTGGGGACGCTGACCAGCCCCAGCATTTT.

V and J are TRBV6-5 and TRBJ2-2; D not resolved. Between the trimmed V and J ends, which lost 3 bases and 3 bases, there was a span of 11 bases. The CDR3 is 15 residues long. Per the germline V gene, CDR1 is MNHEY and CDR2 is SVGAGI. The CDR3 coding sequence is TGTGCCAGCAGTTATGAGGACCGTGACACCGGGGAGCTGTTTTTT. It yields the protein CASSYEDRDTGELFF.

For the CDR3, the DNA is TGTGCCAGCAGACCGGAACCAGGGGAAAAACTGTTTTTT. As protein: CASRPEPGEKLFF. This chain connects TRBV12-3 or TRBV12-4 to TRBJ1-4, with D perhaps matching TRBD1 (5 bases). Trimming stripped 6 bases from V and 8 bases from J, with 13 bases between. This CDR3 contains 13 residues.

The rearrangement joins TRBV6-5 to TRBJ2-7; 9 bases are a match to TRBD1. The CDR3 consists of 15 residues. Germline values: CDR1 MNHEY, CDR2 SVGAGI. V dropped 5 bases and J dropped 4; count of bases not matched to a gene: 9. The CDR3 sequence: CASSKQGAGSYEQYF. The CDR3 nucleotides are TGTGCCAGCAGTAAACAGGGGGCCGGTTCATACGAGCAGTACTTC.

This clone was detected a few times. The chain uses TRBV10-3 and TRBJ2-5; TRBD1 aligns across 7 bases. The CDR3 is 16 residues long. The J segment lost 1 base and the V segment lost 3 bases, leaving 8 bases of the junction unmatched. Germline lookup yields CDR1 ENHRY and CDR2 SYGVKD. The CDR3 is CAISDRVGQTQETQYF. In DNA form, the CDR3 reads TGTGCCATCAGTGATCGTGTGGGACAGACCCAAGAGACCCAGTACTTC.

CDR3 region: CATSDTRQGRTETQYF. The CDR3 nucleotides read TGTGCCACCAGTGATACTAGACAGGGGAGAACAGAGACCCAGTACTTC. V gene TRBV24-1 combines with J gene TRBJ2-5; TRBD1 matches at 8 bases. The CDR3 extends over 16 amino acids. Germline CDR1 reads KGHDR; CDR2 reads SFDVKD. V lost 3 bases to trimming and J lost 4 bases; unmatched junction nucleotides: 9.

The CDR3 bases are TGTGCCAGCAGCCGCCTCGGGACTAGCGGGGGGGCCTCCACCTACGAGCAGTACTTC. It translates to CASSRLGTSGGASTYEQYF. V and J are TRBV5-4 and TRBJ2-7; 16 bases are a match to TRBD2. The germline gives CDR1 SGHNT, CDR2 YYREEE (reference sequence). V trimming: 4 bases; J trimming: 2 bases; junction bases outside the gene matches: 12. This CDR3 contains 19 residues.

The chain has TRBV7-9 and TRBJ1-3, with TRBD1 identical over 8 bases. V lost 2 bases, J lost 0 bases, and 3 bases stayed unmatched. The length of the CDR3 is 16 residues. Germline CDR1 SEHNR, CDR2 FQNEAQ (reference sequence). This CDR3 is CASSLPTGGSGNTIYF. CDR3 nucleotide sequence: TGTGCCAGCAGCTTACCCACAGGGGGCTCTGGAAACACCATATATTTT.

This chain connects TRBV7-8 to TRBJ1-5; no reliable D call. Trimming removed 2 bases at V and 3 bases at J, with 8 bases between. Per the germline V gene, CDR1 is SGHVS and CDR2 is FQNEAQ. The CDR3 loop spans 14 amino acids. The CDR3 region is CASSLHSDNQPQHF. CDR3 DNA sequence: TGTGCCAGCAGCTTACATTCAGACAATCAGCCCCAGCATTTT. Filled out from reference TRBV7-8 and TRBJ1-5, the complete variable domain reads GAGVSQSPRYKVAKRGQDVALRCDPISGHVSLFWYQQALGQGPEFLTYFQNEAQLDKSGLPSDRFFAERPEGSVSTLKIQRTQQEDSAVYLCASSLHSDNQPQHFGDGTRLSIL.

This clone was recorded a few times. CDR3 sequence: CASRSGLGAGGNTIYF. Written as DNA, the CDR3 is TGTGCCAGCAGATCAGGGCTGGGAGCTGGAGGAAACACCATATATTTT. V and J are TRBV2 and TRBJ1-3; a possible D gene is TRBD1 (5 bases). The CDR3 totals 16 residues. Germline values: CDR1 SNHLY, CDR2 FYNNEI. V was pared by 6 bases and J by 4 bases, with 19 bases between.

The J gene is TRBJ2-5, the V gene TRBV29-1, with TRBD1 matching 12 bases. The CDR3 has 14 residues. Germline CDR1 and CDR2: SQVTM and ANQGSEA. Losses at the gene ends were 7 bases for V and 5 bases for J; bases not matched to a gene: 8. CDR3 sequence reads: CSGLGQGAKETQYF. Here the CDR3 DNA reads TGCAGCGGGCTGGGACAGGGGGCTAAGGAGACCCAGTACTTC.

The rearrangement links TRBV20-1 to TRBJ1-5, with D tentatively TRBD1 (5 bases). Trimming took off 3 bases at V and 2 bases at J, with 14 bases between the two ends. Germline lookup yields CDR1 DFQATT and CDR2 SNEGSKA (reference sequence). This CDR3 comprises 15 residues. The CDR3 region is CSASGGAGGNQPQHF. CDR3 nucleotides: TGCAGTGCTAGTGGAGGGGCCGGAGGCAATCAGCCCCAGCATTTT.

Only a few counts were recorded for this clone. The chain combines TRBV5-5 with TRBJ1-2; tentatively, D is TRBD1 (5 bases). The CDR3 contains 16 residues. V dropped 4 bases and J dropped 4 bases, with 20 bases sitting between them. CDR1 is SGHKS and CDR2 is YYEKEE in the germline V gene (reference sequence). The CDR3 DNA sequence: TGTGCCAGCAGCCCGTCCCAGGGTCTCAACGCCTATGGCTACACCTTC. It specifies CASSPSQGLNAYGYTF.

To note about this clone: The sample holds other DNA sequences that translate to the same CDR3. The V gene is TRBV29-1, the J gene TRBJ2-5; 8 nucleotides agree with TRBD2. J gave up 4 bases and V 6 bases, and 7 bases lay outside the gene matches. The CDR3 spans 13 residues. Germline CDR1 SQVTM, CDR2 ANQGSEA. The CDR3, as DNA: TGCAGCGTGGACGGGGGGGCCCGAGAGACCCAGTACTTC. Its protein product is CSVDGGARETQYF.

The rearrangement links TRBV5-4 to TRBJ1-1; 7 nucleotides align to TRBD1. This CDR3 has 15 amino acids. With V trimmed by 3 bases and J by 0 bases, 5 bases remained unmatched. CDR1 is SGHNT and CDR2 is YYREEE in the germline V gene (reference sequence). In DNA, the CDR3 is TGTGCCAGCAGCTCCCTTAGGGGGCTGAACACTGAAGCTTTCTTT. Protein: CASSSLRGLNTEAFF.

In DNA form, the CDR3 reads TGCGCCAGCAGCTTGGACATAGGAGATACGCAGTATTTT. Its translation: CASSLDIGDTQYF. The V call is TRBV5-1, the J call TRBJ2-3; D is unresolved. The CDR3 runs to 13 residues. The V end lost 0 bases, the J end lost 5 bases, and 7 bases lay between the germline ends. Looked up from germline, CDR1 is SGHRS and CDR2 is YFSETQ.